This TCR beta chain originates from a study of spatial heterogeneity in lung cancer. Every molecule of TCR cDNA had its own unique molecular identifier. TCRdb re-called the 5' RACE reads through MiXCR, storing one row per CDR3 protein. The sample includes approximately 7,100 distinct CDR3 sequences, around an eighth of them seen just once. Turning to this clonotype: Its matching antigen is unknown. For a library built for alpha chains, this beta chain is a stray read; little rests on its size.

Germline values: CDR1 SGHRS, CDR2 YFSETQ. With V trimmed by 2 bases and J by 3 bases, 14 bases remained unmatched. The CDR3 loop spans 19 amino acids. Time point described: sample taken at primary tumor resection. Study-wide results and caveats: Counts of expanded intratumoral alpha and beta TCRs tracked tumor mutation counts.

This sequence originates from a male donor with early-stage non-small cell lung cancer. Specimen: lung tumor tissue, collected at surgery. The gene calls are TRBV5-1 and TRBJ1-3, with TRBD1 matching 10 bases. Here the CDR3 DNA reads TGCGCCAGCAGCTTAACGACTCTTCGGGGGACAGGGGTTGGAAACACCATATATTTT. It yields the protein CASSLTTLRGTGVGNTIYF.